The clone carrying this TCR beta chain was counted many times. Its cognate antigen is unknown. The data were taken from a study of T cells in Graves' hyperthyroidism and ophthalmopathy. Study-level results: Clonotypes that were expanded in thyroid above 0.001 mostly appeared in blood too.

TCR beta CDR3 regions were amplified from RNA transcripts. The TCR CDR3 first-round RT-PCR relied on the HTBI primer set. MiXCR, applied by TCRdb to the multiplex PCR reads, yields one record per CDR3 protein. Among a few hundred thousand distinct CDR3 sequences, roughly 17% were seen once, and the ten largest hold 40% to 65%. Diagnosing involved the use of clinical symptoms, serum thyroxine and TRAb, thyroid ultrasound and orbital computed tomography. Cells are PBMCs isolated from around 10 ml of fresh blood. The clonotype originates from a woman in her fifties or sixties with Graves' hyperthyroidism. Sequencing was performed on blood.

The CDR3 region is CASVPSGSSYEQYF. In DNA form, the CDR3 reads TGTGCCAGCGTCCCTAGCGGGAGCTCCTACGAGCAGTACTTC. The V call is TRBV6-1, the J call TRBJ2-7; 10 bases map to TRBD2. J lost 0 bases, V lost 8 bases, and 4 bases had no gene match. The CDR3 spans 14 residues. In germline, CDR1 is MNHNS, CDR2 SASEGT.